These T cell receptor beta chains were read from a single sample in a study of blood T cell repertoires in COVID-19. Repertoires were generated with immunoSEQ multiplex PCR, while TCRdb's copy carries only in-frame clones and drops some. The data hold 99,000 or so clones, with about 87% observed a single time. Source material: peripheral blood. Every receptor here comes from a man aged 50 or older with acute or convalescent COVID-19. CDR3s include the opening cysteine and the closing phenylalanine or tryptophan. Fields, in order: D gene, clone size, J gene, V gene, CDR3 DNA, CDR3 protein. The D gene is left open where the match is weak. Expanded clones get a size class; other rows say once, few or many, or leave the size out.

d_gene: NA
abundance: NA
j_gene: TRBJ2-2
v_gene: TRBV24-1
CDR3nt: TGTGCCACCAGTGGATCCGAGATCGGCACCGGGGAGCTGTTTTTT
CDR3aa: CATSGSEIGTGELFF

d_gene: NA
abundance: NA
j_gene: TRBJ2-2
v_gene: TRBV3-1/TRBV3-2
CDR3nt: TGTGCCAGCAGCCACCTTTCGAGCGGGGAGCTGTTTTTT
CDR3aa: CASSHLSSGELFF

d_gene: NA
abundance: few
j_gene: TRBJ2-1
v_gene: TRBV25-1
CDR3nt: TGTGCCAGCAGTGCCCTAGGCATGGGTCACAAGCAGTTCTTC
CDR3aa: CASSALGMGHKQFF

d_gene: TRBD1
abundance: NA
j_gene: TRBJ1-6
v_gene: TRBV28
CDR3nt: TGTGCCAGCTCCACCCCGGGACAGGGTGGTGTGGTTAATTCACCCCTCCACTTT
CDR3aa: CASSTPGQGGVVNSPLHF

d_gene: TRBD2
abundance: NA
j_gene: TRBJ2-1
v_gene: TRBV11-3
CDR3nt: TGTGCCAGCAGCTTAGTTTCTAGCGGAGCCAATGAGCAGTTCTTC
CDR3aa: CASSLVSSGANEQFF

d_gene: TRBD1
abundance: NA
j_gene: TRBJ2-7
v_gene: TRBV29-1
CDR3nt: TGCAGCGGTATACAGGGGGCGGACGAGCAGTACTTC
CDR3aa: CSGIQGADEQYF

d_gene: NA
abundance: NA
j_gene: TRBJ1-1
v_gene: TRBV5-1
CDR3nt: TGCGCCAGCAGCTTGGGAACGGGAACAACCAAGTCTGAAGCTTTCTTT
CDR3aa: CASSLGTGTTKSEAFF

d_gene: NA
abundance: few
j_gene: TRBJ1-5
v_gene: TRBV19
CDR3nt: TGTGCCAGTAGTACCAAACTTTGGCAGCCCCAGCATTTT
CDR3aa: CASSTKLWQPQHF

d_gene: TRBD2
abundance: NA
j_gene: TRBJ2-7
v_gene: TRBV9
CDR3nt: TGTGCCAGCAGCCCCTCTAGCGGCGTGGGGCTCGAGCAGTACTTC
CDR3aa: CASSPSSGVGLEQYF

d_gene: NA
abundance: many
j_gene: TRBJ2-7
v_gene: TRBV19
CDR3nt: TGTGCCAGTAGTATAGGTTGGGCGAGCGGCGAGCAGTACTTC
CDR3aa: CASSIGWASGEQYF

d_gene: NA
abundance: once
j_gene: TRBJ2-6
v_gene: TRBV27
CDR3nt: TGTGCCAGCAGATCGTTGGTGAGTTCTGGGGCCAACGTCCTGACTTTC
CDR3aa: CASRSLVSSGANVLTF

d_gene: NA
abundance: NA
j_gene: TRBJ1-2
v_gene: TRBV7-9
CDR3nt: TGTGCCAGCAGTTTGGACAGTCTTGGGGCCTTC
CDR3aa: CASSLDSLGAF

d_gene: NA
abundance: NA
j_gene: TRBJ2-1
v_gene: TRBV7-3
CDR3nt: TGTGCCAGCAGCTTAAACTGTGAGCAGTTCTTC
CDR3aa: CASSLNCEQFF

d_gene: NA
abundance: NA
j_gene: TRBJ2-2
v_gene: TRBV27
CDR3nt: TGTGCCAGCAGGGGGCCTAACACCGGGGAGCTGTTTTTT
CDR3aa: CASRGPNTGELFF

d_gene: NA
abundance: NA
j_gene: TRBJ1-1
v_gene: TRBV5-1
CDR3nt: TGCGCCAGCAGGATACAGAACACTGAAGCTTTCTTT
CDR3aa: CASRIQNTEAFF

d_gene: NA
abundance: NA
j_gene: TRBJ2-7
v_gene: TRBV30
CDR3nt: TGTGCCTGGACTCCCCCCCTAGTTGGGTCCTACGAGCAGTACTTC
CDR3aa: CAWTPPLVGSYEQYF

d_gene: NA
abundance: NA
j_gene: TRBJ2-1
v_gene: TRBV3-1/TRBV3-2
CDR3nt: TGTGCCAGCAGCCAAGTCGGGTCCAGGGCCAATGAGCAGTTCTTC
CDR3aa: CASSQVGSRANEQFF

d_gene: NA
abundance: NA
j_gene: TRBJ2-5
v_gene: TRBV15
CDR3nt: TGTGCCACCAGCGATGGTAGTTTCAATCAAGAGACCCAGTACTTC
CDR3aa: CATSDGSFNQETQYF

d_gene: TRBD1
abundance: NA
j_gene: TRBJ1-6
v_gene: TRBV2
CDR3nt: TGTGCCACTACCCGGGACAGAACCAATTCACCCCTCCACTTT
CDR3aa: CATTRDRTNSPLHF

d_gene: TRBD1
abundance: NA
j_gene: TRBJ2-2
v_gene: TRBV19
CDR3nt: TGTGCCAGTAGTGTCGACAGGGGGGCCGGGGAGCTGTTTTTT
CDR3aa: CASSVDRGAGELFF

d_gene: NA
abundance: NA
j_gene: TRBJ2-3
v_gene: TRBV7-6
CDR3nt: TGTGCCAGCAGCTTAGAGGGACTTCTCACAGATACGCAGTATTTT
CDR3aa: CASSLEGLLTDTQYF

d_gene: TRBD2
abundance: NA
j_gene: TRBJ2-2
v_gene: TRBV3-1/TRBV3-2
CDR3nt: TGTGCCAGCAGCCAAGATTTAGCGGGAGTCGGGGAGCTGTTTTTT
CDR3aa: CASSQDLAGVGELFF

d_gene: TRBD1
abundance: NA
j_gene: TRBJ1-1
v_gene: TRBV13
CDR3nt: TGTGCCAGCAGCCGGGGACAGGGGGAAGCTTTCTTT
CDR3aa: CASSRGQGEAFF

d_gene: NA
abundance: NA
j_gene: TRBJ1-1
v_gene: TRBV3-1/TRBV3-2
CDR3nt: TGTGCCAGCAGCCAAGTCGAGGGGGGGGAAGCTTTCTTT
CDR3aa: CASSQVEGGEAFF

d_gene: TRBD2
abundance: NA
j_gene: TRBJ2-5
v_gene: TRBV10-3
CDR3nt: TGTGCCATCAGTGTTGCGGGAGTCCAAGAGACCCAGTACTTC
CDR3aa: CAISVAGVQETQYF

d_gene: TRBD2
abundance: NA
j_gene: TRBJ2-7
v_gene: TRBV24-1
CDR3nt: TGTGCCACCAGTGGTGTGACTAGCTCGAAATCCTACGAGCAGTACTTC
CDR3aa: CATSGVTSSKSYEQYF

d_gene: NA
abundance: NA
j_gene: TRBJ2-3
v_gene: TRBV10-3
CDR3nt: TGTGCCATCAGTGCGCGGGATGGGGATACGCAGTATTTT
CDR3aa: CAISARDGDTQYF

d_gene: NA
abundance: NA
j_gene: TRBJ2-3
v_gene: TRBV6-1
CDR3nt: TGTGCCAGCAGTGAAGTGCGGCCCACAGATACGCAGTATTTT
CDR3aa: CASSEVRPTDTQYF

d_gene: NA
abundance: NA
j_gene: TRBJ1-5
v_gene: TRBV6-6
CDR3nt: TGTGCCAGCACCCTACAGGGATCGAATCAGCCCCAGCATTTT
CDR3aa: CASTLQGSNQPQHF

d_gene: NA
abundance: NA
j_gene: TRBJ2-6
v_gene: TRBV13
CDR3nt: TGTGCCAGCAGCTCCGACAGCTCTGGGGCCAACGTCCTGACTTTC
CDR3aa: CASSSDSSGANVLTF

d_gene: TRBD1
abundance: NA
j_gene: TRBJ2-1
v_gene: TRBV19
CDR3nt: TGTGCCAGTAGTATATCATGGCAGGGGGTTTCCTACAATGAGCAGTTCTTC
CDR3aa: CASSISWQGVSYNEQFF

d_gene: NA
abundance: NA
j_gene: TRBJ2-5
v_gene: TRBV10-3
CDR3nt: TGTGCCATCAGTGAGTACCCGGGGGGCGAGGAGACCCAGTACTTC
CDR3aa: CAISEYPGGEETQYF

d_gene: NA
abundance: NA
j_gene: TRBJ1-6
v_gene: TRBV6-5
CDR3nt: TGTGCCAGCAGACCACCGAGCTCCTATAATTCACCCCTCCACTTT
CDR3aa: CASRPPSSYNSPLHF

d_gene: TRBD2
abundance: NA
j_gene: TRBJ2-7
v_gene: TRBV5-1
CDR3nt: TGCGCCAGCAGCCGGACTAGCGGGAGTTACGAGCAGTACTTC
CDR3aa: CASSRTSGSYEQYF

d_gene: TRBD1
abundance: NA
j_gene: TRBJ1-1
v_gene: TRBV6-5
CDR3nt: TGTGCCAGCAGTCGACAGGGGAACACTGAAGCTTTCTTT
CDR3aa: CASSRQGNTEAFF

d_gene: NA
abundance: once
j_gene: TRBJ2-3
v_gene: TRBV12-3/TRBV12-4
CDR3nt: TGTGCCAGCAGTCCGAGGATGGAAACGCAGTATTTT
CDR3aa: CASSPRMETQYF

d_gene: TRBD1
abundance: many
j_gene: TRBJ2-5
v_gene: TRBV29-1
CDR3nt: TGCAGCGTCCGGGACAGGGGGCCGGGAGAGACCCAGTACTTC
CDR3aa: CSVRDRGPGETQYF

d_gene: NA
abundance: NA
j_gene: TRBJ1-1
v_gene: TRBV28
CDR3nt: TGTGCCAGCAGTTTCTCAGTCGCTGAAGCTTTCTTT
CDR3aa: CASSFSVAEAFF

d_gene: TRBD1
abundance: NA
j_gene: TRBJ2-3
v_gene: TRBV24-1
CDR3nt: TGTGCCACCAGCGACAGGGGCACAGATACGCAGTATTTT
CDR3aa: CATSDRGTDTQYF

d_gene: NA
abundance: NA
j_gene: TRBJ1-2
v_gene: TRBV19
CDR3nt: TGTGCCAGCGTGAGAGGGGGATTCTATGGCTACACCTTC
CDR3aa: CASVRGGFYGYTF

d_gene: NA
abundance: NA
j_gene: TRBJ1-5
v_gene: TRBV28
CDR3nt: TGTGCCAGCAGTTTGTCGGGTAGCAATCAGCCCCAGCATTTT
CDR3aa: CASSLSGSNQPQHF

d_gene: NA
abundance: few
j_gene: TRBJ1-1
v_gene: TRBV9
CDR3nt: TGTGCCAGCAGCGTAAGGGGGTTGAACACTGAAGCTTTCTTT
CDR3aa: CASSVRGLNTEAFF

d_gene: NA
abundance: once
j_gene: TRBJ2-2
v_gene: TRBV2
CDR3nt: TGTGCCAGCAGTGAAGGCCCGGGTAAACGGGAGCTGTTTTTT
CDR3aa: CASSEGPGKRELFF

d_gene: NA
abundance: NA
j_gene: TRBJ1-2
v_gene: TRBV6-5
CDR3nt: TGTGCCAGCACCCGGGGGGAACCTAACTATGGCTACACCTTC
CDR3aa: CASTRGEPNYGYTF

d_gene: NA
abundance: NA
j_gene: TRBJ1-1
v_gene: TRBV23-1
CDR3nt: TGCGCCAGCAGTCAAATCCAGGGGACGGAGTTGAACACTGAAGCTTTCTTT
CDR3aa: CASSQIQGTELNTEAFF

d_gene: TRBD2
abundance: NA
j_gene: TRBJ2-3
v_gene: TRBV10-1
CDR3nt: TGCGCCAGCAGCGGGGGACTAGCGTCTAGCACAGATACGCAGTATTTT
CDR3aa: CASSGGLASSTDTQYF

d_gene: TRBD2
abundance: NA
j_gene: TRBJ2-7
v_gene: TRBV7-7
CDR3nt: TGTGCCAGCAGCCCCGAAAGACTAGCGGGTTCCTACGAGCAGTACTTC
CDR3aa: CASSPERLAGSYEQYF

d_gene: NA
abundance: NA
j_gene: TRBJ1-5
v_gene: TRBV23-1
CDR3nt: TGCGCCAGCAGCCGCCCCGGGGGCAATCAGCCCCAGCATTTT
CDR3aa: CASSRPGGNQPQHF

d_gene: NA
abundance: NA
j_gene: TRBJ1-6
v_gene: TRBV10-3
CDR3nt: TGTGCCATCAGTGAATCTAGGGGTGGTAATTCACCCCTCCACTTT
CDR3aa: CAISESRGGNSPLHF

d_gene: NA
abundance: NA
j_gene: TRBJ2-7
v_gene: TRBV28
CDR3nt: TGTGCCAGCGGCCTGGGCTCCCACGCCTACGAGCAGTACTTC
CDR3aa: CASGLGSHAYEQYF

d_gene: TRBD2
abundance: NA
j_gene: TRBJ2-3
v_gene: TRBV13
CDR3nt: TGTGCCAGCAGCTTTAGGACCGGGACTAGCGGGAGCGATACGCAGTATTTT
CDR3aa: CASSFRTGTSGSDTQYF

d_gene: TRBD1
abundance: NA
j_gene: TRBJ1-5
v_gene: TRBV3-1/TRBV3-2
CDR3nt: TGTGCCAGCAGCCAGCGACAGGGGGATGGTCAGCCCCAGCATTTT
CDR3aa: CASSQRQGDGQPQHF

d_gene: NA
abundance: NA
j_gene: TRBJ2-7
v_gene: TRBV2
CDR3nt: TGTGCCAGTCTAGGGGGTTACGAGCAGTACTTC
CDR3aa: CASLGGYEQYF

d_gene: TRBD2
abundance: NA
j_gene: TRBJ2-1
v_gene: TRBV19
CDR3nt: TGTGCCAGTAGTCCCCGGGGTAGCGGGAGGGCCCGGTCCTACAATGAGCAGTTCTTC
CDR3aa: CASSPRGSGRARSYNEQFF

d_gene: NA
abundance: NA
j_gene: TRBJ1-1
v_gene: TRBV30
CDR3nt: TGTGCCTGGTTCGGGGAAGTAACTGCTGAAGCTTTCTTT
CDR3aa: CAWFGEVTAEAFF

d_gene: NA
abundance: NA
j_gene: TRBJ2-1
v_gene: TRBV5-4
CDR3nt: TGTGCCAGCAGCTTGGAGCGACTGGTGGACAATGAGCAGTTCTTC
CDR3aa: CASSLERLVDNEQFF

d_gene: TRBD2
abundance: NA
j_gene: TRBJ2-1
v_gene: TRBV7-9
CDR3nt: TGTGCCAGCAGAAACGCGGGGACTAGCGGGAGGGCCGGAGATAATGAGCAGTTCTTC
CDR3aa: CASRNAGTSGRAGDNEQFF

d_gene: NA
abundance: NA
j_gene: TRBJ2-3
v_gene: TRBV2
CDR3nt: TGTGCCAGCATAAGGGGACACCTTAGCACAGATACGCAGTATTTT
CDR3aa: CASIRGHLSTDTQYF

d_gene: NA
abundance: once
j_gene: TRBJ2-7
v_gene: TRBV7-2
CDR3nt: TGTGCCAGCAGCATTCGGGGCTCCTACGAGCAGTACTTC
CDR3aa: CASSIRGSYEQYF

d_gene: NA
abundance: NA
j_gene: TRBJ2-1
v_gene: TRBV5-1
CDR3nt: TGCGCCAGCAGCTTAATTAGCTCCTACAATGAGCAGTTCTTC
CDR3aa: CASSLISSYNEQFF